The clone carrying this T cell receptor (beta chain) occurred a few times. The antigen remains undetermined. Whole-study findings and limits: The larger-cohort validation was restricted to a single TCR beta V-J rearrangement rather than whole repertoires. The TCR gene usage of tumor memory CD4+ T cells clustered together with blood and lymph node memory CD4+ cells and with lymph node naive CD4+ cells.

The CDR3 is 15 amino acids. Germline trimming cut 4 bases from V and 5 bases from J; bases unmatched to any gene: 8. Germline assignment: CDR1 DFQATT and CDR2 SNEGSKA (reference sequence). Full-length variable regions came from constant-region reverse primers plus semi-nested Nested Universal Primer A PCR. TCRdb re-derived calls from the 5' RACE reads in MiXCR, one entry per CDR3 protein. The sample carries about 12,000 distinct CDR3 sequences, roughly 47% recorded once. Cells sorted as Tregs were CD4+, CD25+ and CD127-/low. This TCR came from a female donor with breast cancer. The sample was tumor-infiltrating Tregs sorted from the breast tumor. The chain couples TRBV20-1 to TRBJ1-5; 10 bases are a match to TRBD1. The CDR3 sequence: CSATPGTGVDQPQHF. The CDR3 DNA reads TGCAGTGCTACCCCTGGGACAGGGGTGGATCAGCCCCAGCATTTT.